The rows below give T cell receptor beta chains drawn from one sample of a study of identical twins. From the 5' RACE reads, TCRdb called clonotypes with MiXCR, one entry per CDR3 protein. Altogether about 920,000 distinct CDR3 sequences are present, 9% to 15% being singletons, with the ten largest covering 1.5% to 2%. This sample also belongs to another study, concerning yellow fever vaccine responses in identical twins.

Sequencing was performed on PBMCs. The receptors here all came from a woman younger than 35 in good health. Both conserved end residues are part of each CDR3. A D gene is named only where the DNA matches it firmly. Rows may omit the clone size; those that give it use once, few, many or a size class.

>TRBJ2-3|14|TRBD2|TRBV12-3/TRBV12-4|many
CASSLAGGPNTQYF
TGTGCCAGCAGTTTAGCGGGAGGGCCCAATACGCAGTATTTT
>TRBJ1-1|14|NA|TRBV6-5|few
CASSYGGEGTEAFF
TGTGCCAGCAGTTACGGGGGGGAAGGCACTGAAGCTTTCTTT
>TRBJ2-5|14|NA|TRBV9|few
CASSPQDGGETQYF
TGTGCCAGCAGCCCCCAGGATGGGGGGGAGACCCAGTACTTC
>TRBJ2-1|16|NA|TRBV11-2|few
CASSPPRQGPYNEQFF
TGTGCCAGCAGCCCCCCCCGGCAGGGCCCATACAATGAGCAGTTCTTC
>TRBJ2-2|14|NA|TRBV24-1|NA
CATSKSHNTGELFF
TGTGCCACCAGTAAGTCCCACAACACCGGGGAGCTGTTTTTT
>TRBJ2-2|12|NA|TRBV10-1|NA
CASKVDTGELFF
TGCGCCAGCAAGGTGGATACCGGGGAGCTGTTTTTT
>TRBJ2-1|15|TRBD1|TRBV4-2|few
CASSQRDRGGNEQFF
TGTGCCAGCAGCCAGCGGGACAGGGGGGGAAATGAGCAGTTCTTC
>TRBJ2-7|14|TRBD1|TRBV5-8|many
CASSWDRDSYEQYF
TGTGCCAGCAGCTGGGACAGGGATAGTTACGAGCAGTACTTC
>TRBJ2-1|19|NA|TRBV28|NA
CASSTPSSHPTSSYNEQFF
TGTGCCAGCAGTACCCCCTCCTCCCATCCCACGAGCTCCTACAATGAGCAGTTCTTC
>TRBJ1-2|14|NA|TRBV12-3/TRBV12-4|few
CASRGRAEFYGYTF
TGTGCCAGCAGGGGCCGGGCAGAGTTCTATGGCTACACCTTC
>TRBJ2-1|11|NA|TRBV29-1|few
CSVVPSNEQFF
TGCAGCGTTGTTCCCAGCAATGAGCAGTTCTTC
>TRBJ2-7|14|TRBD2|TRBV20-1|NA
CSARLAGGIYEQYF
TGCAGTGCTAGACTAGCGGGAGGTATCTACGAGCAGTACTTC
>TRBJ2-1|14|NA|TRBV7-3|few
CASSLTGPLNEQFF
TGTGCCAGCAGCTTGACGGGGCCTCTGAATGAGCAGTTCTTC
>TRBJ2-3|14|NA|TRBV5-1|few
CASSFGVATDTQYF
TGCGCCAGCAGCTTCGGGGTAGCGACAGATACGCAGTATTTT
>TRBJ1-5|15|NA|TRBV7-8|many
CASSLARVGDQPQHF
TGTGCCAGCAGCTTAGCCAGGGTTGGCGATCAGCCCCAGCATTTT
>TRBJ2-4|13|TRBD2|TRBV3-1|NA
CASSGPSGNIQYF
TGTGCCAGCAGCGGACCTAGCGGAAACATTCAGTACTTC
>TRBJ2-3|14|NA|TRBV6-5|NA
CASSYVSATDTQYF
TGTGCCAGCAGTTACGTCAGCGCCACAGATACGCAGTATTTT
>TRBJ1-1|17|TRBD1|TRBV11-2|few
CASSLKTLGTANTEAFF
TGTGCCAGCAGCTTAAAAACCCTAGGGACAGCGAACACTGAAGCTTTCTTT
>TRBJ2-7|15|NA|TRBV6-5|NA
CASSYGVGGTYEQYF
TGTGCCAGCAGTTACGGTGTAGGGGGTACCTACGAGCAGTACTTC
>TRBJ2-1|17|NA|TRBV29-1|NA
CSVEDQSSGTHYNEQFF
TGCAGCGTTGAAGATCAGAGCTCCGGGACACATTACAATGAGCAGTTCTTC
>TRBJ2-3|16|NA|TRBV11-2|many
CASSLRGLDSTDTQYF
TGTGCCAGCAGCTTACGGGGACTTGATAGCACAGATACGCAGTATTTT
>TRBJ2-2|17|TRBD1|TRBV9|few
CASSVAIQGSGPGELFF
TGTGCCAGCAGCGTAGCAATACAGGGGAGTGGTCCCGGGGAGCTGTTTTTT
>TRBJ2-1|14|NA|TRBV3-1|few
CASSQFGVVDEQFF
TGTGCCAGCAGCCAGTTTGGGGTTGTCGATGAGCAGTTCTTC
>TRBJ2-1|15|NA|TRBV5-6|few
CASRKIGSSYNEQFF
TGTGCCAGCAGGAAGATAGGAAGCTCCTACAATGAGCAGTTCTTC
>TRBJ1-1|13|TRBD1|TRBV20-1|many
CSAEDRGHTEAFF
TGCAGTGCTGAGGACAGGGGGCACACTGAAGCTTTCTTT
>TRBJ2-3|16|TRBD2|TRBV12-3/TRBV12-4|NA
CASNLGLAGATDTQYF
TGTGCCAGCAATCTGGGACTAGCGGGGGCCACAGATACGCAGTATTTT
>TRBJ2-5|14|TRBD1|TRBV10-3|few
CAIRNDRAQETQYF
TGTGCCATCAGAAACGACAGGGCCCAAGAGACCCAGTACTTC
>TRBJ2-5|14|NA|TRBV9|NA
CASSVGNFQETQYF
TGTGCCAGCAGCGTAGGAAATTTCCAAGAGACCCAGTACTTC
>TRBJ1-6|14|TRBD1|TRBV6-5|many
CASSYRGPPEPLHF
TGTGCCAGCAGTTACAGGGGGCCCCCAGAACCCCTCCACTTT
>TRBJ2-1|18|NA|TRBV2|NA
CASSESGSQGGVDNEQFF
TGTGCCAGCAGTGAAAGTGGGTCCCAGGGTGGGGTGGACAATGAGCAGTTCTTC
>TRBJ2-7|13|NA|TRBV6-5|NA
CASSYGGTAEQYF
TGTGCCAGCAGTTACGGGGGGACGGCCGAGCAGTACTTC
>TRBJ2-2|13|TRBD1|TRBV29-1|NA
CSVEYRGTGELFF
TGCAGCGTTGAGTACAGGGGGACCGGGGAGCTGTTTTTT
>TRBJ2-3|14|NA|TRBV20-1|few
CSARAGRSTDTQYF
TGCAGTGCTAGAGCTGGTAGGAGCACAGATACGCAGTATTTT
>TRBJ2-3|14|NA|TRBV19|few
CASSATFSTDTQYF
TGTGCCAGTAGTGCGACTTTTAGCACAGATACGCAGTATTTT
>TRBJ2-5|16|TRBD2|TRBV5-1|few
CASSFSAGGPVETQYF
TGCGCCAGCAGCTTCTCAGCGGGAGGGCCGGTGGAGACCCAGTACTTC
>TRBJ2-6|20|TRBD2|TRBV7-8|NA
CASSLGKDMWEGAGANVLTF
TGTGCCAGCAGCTTAGGGAAAGATATGTGGGAGGGCGCTGGGGCCAACGTCCTGACTTTC
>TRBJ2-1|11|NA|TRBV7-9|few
CASMGPREQFF
TGTGCCAGCATGGGGCCCAGGGAGCAGTTCTTC
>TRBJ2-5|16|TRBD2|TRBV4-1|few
CASSQQSGGGMETQYF
TGCGCCAGCAGCCAACAGAGCGGGGGGGGCATGGAGACCCAGTACTTC
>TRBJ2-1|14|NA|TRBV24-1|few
CATSESTGRLEQFF
TGTGCCACCAGTGAGTCCACAGGGCGCCTCGAGCAGTTCTTC
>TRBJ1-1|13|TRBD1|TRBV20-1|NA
CSAREGGDPEAFF
TGCAGTGCTAGAGAAGGGGGCGACCCTGAAGCTTTCTTT
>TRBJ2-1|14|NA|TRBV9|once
CASSPVHTNDEQFF
TGTGCCAGCAGCCCCGTTCATACTAACGATGAGCAGTTCTTC
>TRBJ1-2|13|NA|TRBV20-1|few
CSAPLTSIYGYTF
TGCAGTGCTCCGCTGACGAGCATCTATGGCTACACCTTC
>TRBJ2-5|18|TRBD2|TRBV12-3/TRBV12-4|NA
CASSPGLAGGGLGETQNF
TGTGCCAGCAGTCCGGGACTAGCGGGGGGGGGCCTCGGAGAGACCCAGAACTTC
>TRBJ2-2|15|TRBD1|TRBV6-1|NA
CASRGGTGYTGELFF
TGTGCCAGCAGAGGGGGGACAGGGTACACCGGGGAGCTGTTTTTT
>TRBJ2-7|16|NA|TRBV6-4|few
CASSDSVGGGTYEQYF
TGTGCCAGCAGTGACTCTGTGGGAGGGGGTACCTACGAGCAGTACTTC
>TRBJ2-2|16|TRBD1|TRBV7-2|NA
CASSARRDRGTGELFF
TGTGCCAGCAGCGCGCGAAGGGACAGGGGGACCGGGGAGCTGTTTTTT
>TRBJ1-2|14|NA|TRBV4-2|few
CASSQIGTLDGYTF
TGTGCCAGCAGCCAAATCGGGACACTTGATGGCTACACCTTC
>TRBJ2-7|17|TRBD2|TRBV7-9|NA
CASSLTRTLAGRYEQYF
TGTGCCAGCAGCTTAACCCGAACCCTAGCGGGAAGATACGAGCAGTACTTC
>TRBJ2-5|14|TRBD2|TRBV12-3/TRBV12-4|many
CASSSGTSGETQYF
TGTGCCAGCAGTTCAGGGACTAGCGGGGAGACCCAGTACTTC
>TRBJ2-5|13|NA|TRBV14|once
CASSGQGMGTQYF
TGTGCCAGCAGCGGGCAGGGGATGGGGACCCAGTACTTC
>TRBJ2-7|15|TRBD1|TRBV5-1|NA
CASSSGTEFSYEQYF
TGCGCCAGCAGCTCAGGGACAGAGTTCTCCTACGAGCAGTACTTC
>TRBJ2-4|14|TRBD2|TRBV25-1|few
CASSEPSGGNIQYF
TGTGCCAGCAGTGAACCTAGCGGAGGAAACATTCAGTACTTC
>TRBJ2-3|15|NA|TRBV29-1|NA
CSVVVGKTSTDTQYF
TGCAGCGTGGTTGTGGGGAAGACTAGCACAGATACGCAGTATTTT
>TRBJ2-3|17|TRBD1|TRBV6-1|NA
CASSQKGQGASTDTQYF
TGTGCCAGCAGCCAAAAAGGACAGGGGGCGAGCACAGATACGCAGTATTTT